This T cell receptor (beta chain) was sequenced for a study of blood T cell repertoires in COVID-19 (TCRdb year 2020). A note on the overall study: Samples covering the acute and convalescent phases of COVID-19 were provided by collaborators in the United States, Italy and Spain. The samples were drawn from the first 160 participants of the ongoing ImmuneRACE study and from 1,254 subjects provided by 6 global collaborators. Where available, HLA class I and class II types were taken from metadata supplied by the sample provider and were not determined by assay-based typing. Deeply sampled blood TCRbeta repertoires from subjects exposed to, actively infected with, or recovered from COVID-19 were included in the dataset. The prospective study material was composed of cDNA or gDNA derived from T cells, B-cell-depleted T cells, or PBMCs. The sample metadata nearly always contained a de-identified subject ID, COVID-19 status, age in years and sex. A freely available public database, intended as a resource for researchers studying the immune response to SARS-CoV-2, is where the repertoires were released. Here is what the overall study found, with its caveats: The amount of clinical and demographic metadata varied by source and participant and was provided uncurated.

Details on this clone: Its antigen specificity is not known. Base qualities are not at hand, and no much larger clone is one base apart.

Each collaborating institution followed its own protocols to collect whole blood in K2EDTA tubes. For TCRbeta analysis, collaborator samples were shipped as frozen whole blood, as isolated PBMCs, or as DNA extracted from either sample type. The immunoSEQ Assay, a bias-controlled multiplex PCR, was used to amplify TCRbeta CDR3 regions from genomic DNA. As for how the authors treated the data: The number of nucleated cells in each sample was estimated from the amplification of reference gene primers within the assay. To quantify the absolute abundance of each unique TCRbeta CDR3 rearrangement, sequence reads were collapsed and filtered. Productive Simpson clonality was computed per sample as the square root of Simpson's diversity index over productive rearrangements. Here the immuneACCESS table is served through TCRdb, limited to in-frame sequences with V and J called. Missing clones are a known gap in these copies; in checked studies unresolved V genes cover under half, and the rest lacks a known reason. V, J and clone size are those of that table, while D and trimming were read from the DNA. The sample table lists fewer than 150,000 clones, 85% of them with a count of one. The ten largest clonotypes hold 4.3% of the sample.

Per the germline V gene, MNHEY is the CDR1 and SVGEGT is the CDR2. The CDR3 covers 14 residues, taking in both the cysteine and the phenylalanine. Here the CDR3 DNA is all that survives: 42 bases in frame from base 1. Trimming removed 0 bases from V and 6 bases from J, leaving 9 bases between the germline ends. The sequence was collected from a human donor in a cohort sampled during active COVID-19. Rearrangement joined TRBV6-2 or TRBV6-3 to TRBJ1-5; tentative D gene TRBD1, with 6 bases matching. The specimen was peripheral blood. The CDR3 amino acid sequence is: CASSYSMGAQPQHF. The DNA sequence is as follows: TGTGCCAGCAGTTACTCGATGGGGGCTCAGCCCCAGCATTTT.